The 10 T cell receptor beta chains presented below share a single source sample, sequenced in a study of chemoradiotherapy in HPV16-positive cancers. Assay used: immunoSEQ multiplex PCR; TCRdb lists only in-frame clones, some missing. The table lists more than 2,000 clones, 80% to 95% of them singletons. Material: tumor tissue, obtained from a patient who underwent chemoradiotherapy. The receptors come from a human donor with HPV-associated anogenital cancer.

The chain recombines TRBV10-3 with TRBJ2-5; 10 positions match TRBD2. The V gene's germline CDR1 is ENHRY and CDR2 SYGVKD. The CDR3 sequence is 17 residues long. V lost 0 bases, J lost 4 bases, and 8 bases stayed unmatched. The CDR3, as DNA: TGTGCCATCAGTGAGTCGTTTCGGACTAGCGGCCTAGAGACCCAGTACTTC. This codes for CAISESFRTSGLETQYF.

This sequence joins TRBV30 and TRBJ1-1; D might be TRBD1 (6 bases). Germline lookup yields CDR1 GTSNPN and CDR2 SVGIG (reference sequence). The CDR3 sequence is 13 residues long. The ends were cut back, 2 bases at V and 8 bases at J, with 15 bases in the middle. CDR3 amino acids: CAWSPTGILEAFF. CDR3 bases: TGTGCCTGGAGTCCTACAGGGATATTAGAAGCTTTCTTT.

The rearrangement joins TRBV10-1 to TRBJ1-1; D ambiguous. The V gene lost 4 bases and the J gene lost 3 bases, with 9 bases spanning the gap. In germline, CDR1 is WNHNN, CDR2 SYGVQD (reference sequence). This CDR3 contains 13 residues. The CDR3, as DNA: TGCGCCAGCAGTGGGCTCCGGGACACTGAAGCTTTCTTT. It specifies CASSGLRDTEAFF.

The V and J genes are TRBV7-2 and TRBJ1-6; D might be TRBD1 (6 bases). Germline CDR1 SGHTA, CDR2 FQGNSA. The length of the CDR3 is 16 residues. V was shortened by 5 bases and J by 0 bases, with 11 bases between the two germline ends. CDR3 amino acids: CASSRETGSYNSPLHF. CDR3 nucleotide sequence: TGTGCCAGCAGCCGTGAGACAGGCTCCTATAATTCACCCCTCCACTTT.

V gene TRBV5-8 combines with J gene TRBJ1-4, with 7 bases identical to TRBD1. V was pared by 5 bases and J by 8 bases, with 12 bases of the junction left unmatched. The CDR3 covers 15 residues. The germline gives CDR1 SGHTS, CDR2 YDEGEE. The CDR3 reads CASSPEGGPREKLFF. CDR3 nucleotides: TGTGCCAGCAGTCCAGAAGGGGGCCCGCGGGAAAAACTGTTTTTT.

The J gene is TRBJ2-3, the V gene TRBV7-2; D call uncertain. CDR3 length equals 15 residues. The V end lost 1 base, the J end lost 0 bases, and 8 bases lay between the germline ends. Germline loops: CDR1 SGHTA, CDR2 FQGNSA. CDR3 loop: CASSLVGQSTDTQYF. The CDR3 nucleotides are TGTGCCAGCAGCTTAGTCGGGCAGAGCACAGATACGCAGTATTTT.

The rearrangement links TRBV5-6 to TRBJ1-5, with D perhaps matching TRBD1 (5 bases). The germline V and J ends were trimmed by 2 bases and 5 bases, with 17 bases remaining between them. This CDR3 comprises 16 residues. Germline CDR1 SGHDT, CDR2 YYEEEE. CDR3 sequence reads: CASSFWAGSGDQPQHF. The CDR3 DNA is TGTGCCAGCAGCTTTTGGGCAGGGAGTGGAGATCAGCCCCAGCATTTT.

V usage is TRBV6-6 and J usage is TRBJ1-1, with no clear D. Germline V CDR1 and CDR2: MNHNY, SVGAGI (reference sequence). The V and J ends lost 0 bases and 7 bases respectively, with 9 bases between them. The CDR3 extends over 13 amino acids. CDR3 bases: TGTGCCAGCAGTTACTCGAACGGGTTTGAAGCTTTCTTT. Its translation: CASSYSNGFEAFF.

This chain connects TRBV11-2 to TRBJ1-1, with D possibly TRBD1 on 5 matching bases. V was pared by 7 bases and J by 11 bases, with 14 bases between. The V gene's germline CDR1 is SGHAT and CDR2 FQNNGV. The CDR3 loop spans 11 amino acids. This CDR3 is CASTSGVGAFF. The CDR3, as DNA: TGTGCCAGCACCTCGGGGGTGGGGGCTTTCTTT.

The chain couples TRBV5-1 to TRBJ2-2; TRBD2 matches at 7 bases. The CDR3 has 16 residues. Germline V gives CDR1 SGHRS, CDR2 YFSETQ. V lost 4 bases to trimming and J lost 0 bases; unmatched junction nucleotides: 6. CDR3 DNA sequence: TGCGCCAGCAGCGGGAGGGCGGGGTCGAACACCGGGGAGCTGTTTTTT. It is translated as CASSGRAGSNTGELFF.